This record covers a single T cell receptor (beta chain). Its antigen is not identified. The data stem from a study of shared clonotypes between healthy human individuals. Study as a whole: Each donor had three CD4 naive, three CD4 memory, two CD8 naive and one CD8 memory plate.

V lost 4 bases and J 6 bases, leaving 14 bases between the germline ends. The CDR3 is 15 amino acids. Germline CDR1 reads SGHNT; CDR2 reads YYREEE (reference sequence). Some clones are missing from TCRdb's copy, which holds only in-frame ones; the method was immunoSEQ multiplex PCR. The table includes around 700,000 clones, more than 70% detected once. All donors were Caucasian adults living in Nashville, Tennessee. The study's findings and limits: Lower generation probabilities were found for non-shared clonotypes than for those shared by all four donors.

This clonotype was sampled from a woman under 40 in good health. The chain joins TRBV5-4 to TRBJ1-6, with unresolved D. The specimen was memory CD4+ T cells sorted from blood. Noted subset: CD45RA-negative fraction. CDR3: CASSIDGLVNSPLHF. CDR3 coding DNA: TGTGCCAGCAGCATAGACGGTTTAGTTAATTCACCCCTCCACTTT. Complete variable domain (other parts from reference TRBV5-4 and TRBJ1-6): ETGVTQSPTHLIKTRGQQVTLRCSSQSGHNTVSWYQQALGQGPQFIFQYYREEENGRGNFPPRFSGLQFPNYSSELNVNALELDDSALYLCASSIDGLVNSPLHFGNGTRLTVT.